This is a list of T cell receptor beta chains from one sample in a study of tissue T cells after allogeneic stem cell transplantation. The method was immunoSEQ multiplex PCR; TCRdb's version includes in-frame clones alone and lacks a portion of them. The sample carries 4,000 or so clones, approximately 50% recorded once. This specimen consisted of tissue from the ileum, obtained at autopsy. The receptors here all came from an older male donor with lung cancer. Both conserved end residues are part of each CDR3.

TRBJ2-2	TRBV3-1/TRBV3-2	CASSQAWEGAGELFF
TRBJ2-7	TRBV4-3	CASSQGEGSRAYEQYF
TRBJ2-1	TRBV7-2	CASSLSANRGVNEQFF
TRBJ2-7	TRBV18	CASSPGQGGLYF
TRBJ1-1	TRBV10-2	CASSESDRGAFF
TRBJ2-3	TRBV18	CASSPGQGGDTQYF
TRBJ2-7	TRBV10-2	CASTGLAGGYEQYF
TRBJ2-5	TRBV15	CATSRDLRSPATGTQYF
TRBJ1-6	TRBV6-5	CASSSLGQLNSPLHF
TRBJ1-1	TRBV2	CASTEGGLTEAFF
TRBJ1-1	TRBV5-1	CASSYQYGNTEAFF
TRBJ2-7	TRBV29-1	CSARGGGSSYEQYF
TRBJ1-6	TRBV7-9	CASSLSKGAEGSPLHF
TRBJ1-1	TRBV7-9	CASSPWGGDHTEAFF
TRBJ2-7	TRBV6-2/TRBV6-3	CASSYTVYEQYF
TRBJ2-7	TRBV19	CASSPLVQPYEQYF
TRBJ2-1	TRBV30	CAWSPGLAGRGEQFF
TRBJ2-1	TRBV3-1/TRBV3-2	CASSQDGRTPVVQFF
TRBJ1-5	TRBV29-1	CSVRHGGNQPQHF
TRBJ2-3	TRBV30	CVGGRSTDTQYF
TRBJ2-3	TRBV30	CAWSVYSSTDTQYF
TRBJ1-1	TRBV7-9	CASTPPGQVNTEAFF
TRBJ1-2	TRBV6-5	CASRGTGGSRGYTF
TRBJ1-3	TRBV3-1/TRBV3-2	CASSQGSYSGNTIYF
TRBJ1-4	TRBV5-5	CASSHGSGGPGEKLFF
TRBJ2-5	TRBV11-2	CASRLDHRESFYF
TRBJ2-3	TRBV28	CASSSPRGAGARDTQYF
TRBJ1-1	TRBV5-8	CASSLDAGGGTEAFF
TRBJ2-1	TRBV5-6	CASSPVVTSEVGPYNEQFF
TRBJ1-2	TRBV6-6	CASSYSRGNYGYTF
TRBJ1-2	TRBV9	CASSEPGADYTF
TRBJ2-5	TRBV18	CASSPILAGGETQYF
TRBJ1-4	TRBV5-1	CASSSGQAQEKLFF
TRBJ2-7	TRBV11-1	CASSVTSGREYEQYF
TRBJ1-1	TRBV7-9	CASSRLQGEAFF
TRBJ1-6	TRBV19	CASRGPNNSPLHF
TRBJ2-5	TRBV14	CASSQVSFQETQYF
TRBJ1-1	TRBV27	CASSLSIGWRNTEAFF
TRBJ2-2	TRBV3-1/TRBV3-2	CASSQDQGGGTGGELFF
TRBJ1-6	TRBV11-2	CASSLESYNSPLHF
TRBJ1-1	TRBV25-1	CASSRGGLRTEAFF
TRBJ2-7	TRBV7-8	CASSRDGPGEQYF
TRBJ2-3	TRBV2	CASSLGDTQYF
TRBJ2-1	TRBV4-2	CASSPRRGDEQFF
TRBJ2-3	TRBV27	CASSTPRTRGWGDTQYF
TRBJ1-5	TRBV7-6	CASSPGQGARQPQHF
TRBJ1-5	TRBV6-6	CASSYSSGENQPQHF
TRBJ2-7	TRBV13	CASSLAGAYEQYF
TRBJ1-1	TRBV11-3	CASSLKVNTEAFF
TRBJ2-3	TRBV28	CASSLSGGDTQYF
TRBJ1-1	TRBV19	CASTKSSFTEAFF
TRBJ2-1	TRBV6-5	CASSYGGGFYNEQFF
TRBJ2-3	TRBV9	CASSSGASSTDTQYF
TRBJ1-6	TRBV15	CATSRWGDKGQGNSPLHF